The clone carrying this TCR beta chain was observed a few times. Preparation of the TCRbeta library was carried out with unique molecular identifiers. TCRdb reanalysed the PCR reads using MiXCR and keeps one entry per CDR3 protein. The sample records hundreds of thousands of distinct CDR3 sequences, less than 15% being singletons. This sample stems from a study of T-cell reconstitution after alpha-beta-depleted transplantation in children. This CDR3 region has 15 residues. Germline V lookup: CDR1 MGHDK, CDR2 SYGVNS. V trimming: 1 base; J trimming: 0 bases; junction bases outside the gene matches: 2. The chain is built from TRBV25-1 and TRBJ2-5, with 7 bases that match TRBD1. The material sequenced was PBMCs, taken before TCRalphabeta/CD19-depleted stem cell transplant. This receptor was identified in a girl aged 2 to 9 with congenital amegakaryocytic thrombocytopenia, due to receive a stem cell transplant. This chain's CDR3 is CASSELGTDQETQYF. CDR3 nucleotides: TGTGCCAGCAGTGAATTAGGGACAGACCAAGAGACCCAGTACTTC.